The source of this T cell receptor (beta chain) is a study of identifying expanded T cells in peripheral blood. The V end was cut by 1 base, the J end by 7 bases, with 8 bases between. Germline V CDR1 and CDR2: SGHVS, FQNEAQ. The length of the CDR3 is 13 residues. Only in-frame clones appear in the TCRdb table, and some are missing; sequencing was by immunoSEQ multiplex PCR. The table shows roughly 130,000 clones, with 75% to 90% occurring only once. V is TRBV7-8 and J is TRBJ1-5; D possibly corresponds to TRBD1 (5 bases). The TCR was taken from a person aged 18 to 70 in good health. Sequenced: blood. CDR3 amino acids: CASSLDRRQPQHF. The CDR3 nucleotides are TGTGCCAGCAGCTTAGACAGGCGACAGCCCCAGCATTTT.